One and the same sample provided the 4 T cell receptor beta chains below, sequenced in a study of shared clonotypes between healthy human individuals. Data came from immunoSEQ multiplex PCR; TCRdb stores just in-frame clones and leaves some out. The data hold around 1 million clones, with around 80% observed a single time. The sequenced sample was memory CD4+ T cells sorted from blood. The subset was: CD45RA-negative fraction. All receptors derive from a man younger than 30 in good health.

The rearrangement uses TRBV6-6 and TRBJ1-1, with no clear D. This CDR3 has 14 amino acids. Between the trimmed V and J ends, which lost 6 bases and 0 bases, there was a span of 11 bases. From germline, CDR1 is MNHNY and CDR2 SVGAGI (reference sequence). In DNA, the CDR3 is TGTGCCAGCAGCTTAACGAACATGAACACTGAAGCTTTCTTT. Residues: CASSLTNMNTEAFF.

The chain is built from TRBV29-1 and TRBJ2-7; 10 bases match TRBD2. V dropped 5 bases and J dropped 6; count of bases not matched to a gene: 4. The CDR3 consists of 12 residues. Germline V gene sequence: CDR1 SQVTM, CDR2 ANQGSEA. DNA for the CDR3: TGCAGCGTTTCACTAGCGGGACGCGAGCAGTACTTC. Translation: CSVSLAGREQYF.

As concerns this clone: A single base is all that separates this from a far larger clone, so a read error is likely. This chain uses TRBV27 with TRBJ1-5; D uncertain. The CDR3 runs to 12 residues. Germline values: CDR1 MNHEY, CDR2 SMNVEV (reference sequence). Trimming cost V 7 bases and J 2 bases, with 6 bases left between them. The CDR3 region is CASTQGNQPQHF. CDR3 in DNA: TGTGCCAGCACCCAGGGCAATCAGCCCCAGCATTTT.

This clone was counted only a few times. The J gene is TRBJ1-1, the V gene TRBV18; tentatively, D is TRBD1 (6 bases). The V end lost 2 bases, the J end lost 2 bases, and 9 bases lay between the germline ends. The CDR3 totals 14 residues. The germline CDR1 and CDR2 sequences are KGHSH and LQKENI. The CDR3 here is CASSPGQPNTEAFF. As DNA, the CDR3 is TGTGCCAGCTCACCAGGACAGCCCAACACTGAAGCTTTCTTT.